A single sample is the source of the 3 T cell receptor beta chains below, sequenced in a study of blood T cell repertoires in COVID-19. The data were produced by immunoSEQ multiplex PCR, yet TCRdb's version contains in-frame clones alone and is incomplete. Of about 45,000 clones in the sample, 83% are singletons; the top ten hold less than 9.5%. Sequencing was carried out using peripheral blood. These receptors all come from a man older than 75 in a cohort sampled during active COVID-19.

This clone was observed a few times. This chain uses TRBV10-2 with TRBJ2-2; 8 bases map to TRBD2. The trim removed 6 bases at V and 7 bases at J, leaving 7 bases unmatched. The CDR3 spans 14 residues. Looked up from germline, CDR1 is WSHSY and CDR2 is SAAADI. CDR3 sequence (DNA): TGCGCCAGCAGCGGGACTAGATGGGGCGGGGAGCTGTTTTTT. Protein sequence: CASSGTRWGGELFF.

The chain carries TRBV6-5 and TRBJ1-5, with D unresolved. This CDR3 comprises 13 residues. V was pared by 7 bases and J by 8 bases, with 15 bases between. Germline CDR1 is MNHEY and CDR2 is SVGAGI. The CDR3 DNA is TGTGCCAGCAAACAAGAGGGTGAGGAGCCCCAGCATTTT. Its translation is CASKQEGEEPQHF.

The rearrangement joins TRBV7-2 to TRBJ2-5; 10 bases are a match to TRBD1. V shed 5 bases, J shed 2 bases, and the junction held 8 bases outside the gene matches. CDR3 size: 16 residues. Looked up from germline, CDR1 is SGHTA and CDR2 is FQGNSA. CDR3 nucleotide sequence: TGTGCCAGCAGCCGCCCGAGGGACAGGGGACAAGAGACCCAGTACTTC. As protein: CASSRPRDRGQETQYF.